This T cell receptor (beta chain) was observed in a study of cytomegalovirus exposure and HLA in healthy donors. Study-wide context: The Caucasian-associated ancestry cluster held around 76% of 300 to 500 genotyped donors. Findings and limits, study-wide: Sequencing likely produced, as an artifact, a cluster of highly shared sequence variants.

CDR1 and CDR2 from the germline V gene are SGHDT and YYEEEE. This CDR3 region has 13 residues. V lost 1 base and J lost 7, with 9 bases in between. Despite likely unrecorded immune exposures, the donors were nominally healthy at the time of sampling. Regarding this clone: Its antigen remains unidentified.

The PCR contained 60 Vbeta and 13 Jbeta primers. TCRdb keeps only in-frame clones here, not all; method: immunoSEQ multiplex PCR. Here the sample spans some 130,000 clones, 78% being singletons. This sequence originates from a woman under 30 in good health and CMV-seronegative. Sequencing was performed on PBMCs. The rearrangement uses TRBV5-6 and TRBJ2-1, with D unclear. The CDR3 nucleotides read TGTGCCAGCAGCTTGTTTCCCAGTAATGAGCAGTTCTTC. This encodes CASSLFPSNEQFF.